The source of this T cell receptor (beta chain) is a study of cytomegalovirus exposure and HLA in healthy donors. The wider study: About 180 million T cells yielded some 120 million unique TCR beta sequences in earlier analysis. Study-wide points: The investigators catalogued 150 to 200 TCR beta chains as cytomegalovirus-associated. High specificity and sensitivity for cytomegalovirus status were reported for the classifier.

This clone has a handful of counts. Its antigen is undetermined. The study ran its PCR with 60 Vbeta and 13 Jbeta primers. Repertoires were generated with immunoSEQ multiplex PCR, while TCRdb's copy carries only in-frame clones and drops some. This sample yields about 150,000 clones, of which roughly three quarters are seen a single time; roughly 2% belongs to the top ten. The source is a man aged 25 to 40 in good health and CMV-seronegative. What was sequenced was PBMCs.

CDR3 nucleotide sequence: TGTGCCTGGAATACACAGGGGACGAGGACAGATACGCAGTATTTT. Protein sequence: CAWNTQGTRTDTQYF. The chain recombines TRBV30 with TRBJ2-3; 7 bases are shared with TRBD1. Trimming at V came to 4 bases and at J to 3 bases, leaving 10 bases not matched to a gene. The CDR3 totals 15 residues. Germline V gene sequence: CDR1 GTSNPN, CDR2 SVGIG (reference sequence).